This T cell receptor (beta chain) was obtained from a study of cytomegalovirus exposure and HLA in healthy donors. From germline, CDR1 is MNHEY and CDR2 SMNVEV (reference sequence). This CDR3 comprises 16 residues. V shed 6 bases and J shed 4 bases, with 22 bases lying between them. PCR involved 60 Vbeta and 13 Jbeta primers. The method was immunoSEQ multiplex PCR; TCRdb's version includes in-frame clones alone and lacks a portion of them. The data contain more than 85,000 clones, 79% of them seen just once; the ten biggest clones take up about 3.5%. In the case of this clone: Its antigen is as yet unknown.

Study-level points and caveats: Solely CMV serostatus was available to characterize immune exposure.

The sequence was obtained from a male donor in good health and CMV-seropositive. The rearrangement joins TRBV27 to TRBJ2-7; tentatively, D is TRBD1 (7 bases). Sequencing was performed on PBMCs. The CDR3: CASSTGVTGWRYEQYF. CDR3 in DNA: TGTGCCAGCAGCACGGGGGTGACAGGGTGGCGTTACGAGCAGTACTTC.